A single sample is the source of the 30 T cell receptor beta chains below, sequenced in a study of blood T cell repertoires in COVID-19. TCRdb keeps only in-frame clones here, not all; method: immunoSEQ multiplex PCR. The sample lists around 180,000 clones, approximately 85% occurring once. The sequenced sample was peripheral blood. Receptor source: a man in his 60s with acute or convalescent COVID-19.

This chain joins TRBV5-1 and TRBJ2-7; 9 positions match TRBD1. The CDR3 runs 16 residues. CDR1 and CDR2 (germline): SGHRS, YFSETQ. The V gene end was trimmed by 2 bases and the J gene end by 1 base; junction bases not matched to a gene: 7. CDR3 bases: TGCGCCAGCAGCTTTGGGCTAGGACAGGGGTCCTACGAGCAGTACTTC. It translates to CASSFGLGQGSYEQYF.

This chain connects TRBV6-2 or TRBV6-3 to TRBJ2-3, with D unclear. Germline assignment: CDR1 MNHEY and CDR2 SVGEGT. The V gene lost 5 bases and the J gene lost 2 bases, with 11 bases spanning the gap. This CDR3 contains 14 residues. CDR3 residues: CASSPSANTDTQYF. The CDR3 DNA reads as TGTGCCAGCAGTCCGAGCGCGAACACAGATACGCAGTATTTT.

This clone was seen just once. V and J are TRBV18 and TRBJ2-1; 14 bases map to TRBD2. V shed 3 bases and J 10 bases; nucleotides not matched to a gene: 5. CDR1 and CDR2 (germline): KGHSH, LQKENI. This CDR3 contains 15 residues. The CDR3 DNA reads TGTGCCAGCTCACCGGGGACTAGCGGGAGTGGGGAGCAGTTCTTC. It encodes CASSPGTSGSGEQFF.

This chain connects TRBV6-5 to TRBJ1-1; 8 bases are shared with TRBD1. Trimming took 6 bases from V and 0 from J; bases not matched to a gene: 6. Germline values: CDR1 MNHEY, CDR2 SVGAGI. This CDR3 comprises 15 residues. The CDR3 is CASRRDRNLNTEAFF. The CDR3 DNA reads TGTGCCAGCAGACGGGACAGGAACCTGAACACTGAAGCTTTCTTT.

This chain joins TRBV5-1 and TRBJ2-7; the match to TRBD1 covers 7 bases. Unmatched junction bases numbered 10, after V lost 4 bases and J lost 3 bases. Looked up from germline, CDR1 is SGHRS and CDR2 is YFSETQ. The CDR3 is made up of 15 amino acids. The chain's CDR3 is CASSASTGARYEQYF. As DNA, the CDR3 is TGCGCCAGCAGCGCCTCCACAGGGGCGCGCTACGAGCAGTACTTC.

The V gene is TRBV19, the J gene TRBJ2-1; perhaps TRBD2 as D (7 bases). Germline-derived CDR1 and CDR2 are LNHDA and SQIVND (reference sequence). V gave up 5 bases and J gave up 7 bases, with 27 bases separating them. The CDR3 has 18 amino acids. CDR3 nucleotide sequence: TGTGCCAGTAGTTTCCGAGGGGGGAGGGCCCAATATTTGAATGAGCAGTTCTTC. Translated: CASSFRGGRAQYLNEQFF.

The gene calls are TRBV9 and TRBJ2-5; perhaps TRBD2 as D (6 bases). V was clipped by 0 bases and J by 5 bases, with 11 bases between them. The CDR3 contains 14 residues. Per germline, CDR1 SGDLS and CDR2 YYNGEE. In nucleotides, the CDR3 is TGTGCCAGCAGCGTAGGGGGGAGGAGTGAGACCCAGTACTTC. Its translation is CASSVGGRSETQYF.

The rearrangement links TRBV4-2 to TRBJ1-1; TRBD1 is a possible D gene (5 bases). The germline V gene encodes CDR1 LGHNA and CDR2 YNFKEQ. The ends were cut back, 4 bases at V and 4 bases at J, with 16 bases in the middle. The CDR3 runs to 15 residues. The CDR3, as DNA: TGTGCCAGCAGCCCGATCGACGGGGGGGGCACTGAAGCTTTCTTT. Translated, it gives CASSPIDGGGTEAFF.

J is TRBJ2-7 and V is TRBV6-2 or TRBV6-3; 8 bases are a match to TRBD2. Trimming removed 4 bases from V and 3 bases from J; junction bases left unmatched: 11. CDR3 size: 16 residues. Germline-derived CDR1 and CDR2 are MNHEY and SVGEGT. Here the CDR3 reads CASSSSGRGWGYEQYF. In DNA form, the CDR3 reads TGTGCCAGCAGTTCCAGCGGGAGAGGATGGGGCTACGAGCAGTACTTC.

The V and J genes are TRBV28 and TRBJ2-1; D possibly corresponds to TRBD2 (5 bases). The germline CDR1 and CDR2 sequences are MDHEN and SYDVKM. This CDR3 region has 15 residues. V was cut by 6 bases and J by 0 bases, with 12 bases left in between. The CDR3 DNA is TGTGCCAGCAGGGAAGCGGTGGGCTCCTACAATGAGCAGTTCTTC. It specifies CASREAVGSYNEQFF.

J is TRBJ2-2 and V is TRBV5-5, with D perhaps TRBD2 (6 bases). Germline CDR1 is SGHKS and CDR2 is YYEKEE (reference sequence). The CDR3 totals 15 residues. Trimming removed 0 bases from V and 2 bases from J, with 8 bases in between. DNA for the CDR3: TGTGCCAGCAGCTTGGGGCGGGAAAACACCGGGGAGCTGTTTTTT. It codes for CASSLGRENTGELFF.

This clone was detected a few times. The gene calls are TRBV7-3 and TRBJ2-2; 7 bases line up with TRBD1. The trim removed 4 bases at V and 3 bases at J, leaving 8 bases unmatched. Germline CDR1 and CDR2: SGHTA and FQGTGA. There are 16 residues in the CDR3. The CDR3 sequence is CASSYLDRSYTGELFF. Here the CDR3 DNA reads TGTGCCAGCAGCTACCTGGACAGGTCTTACACCGGGGAGCTGTTTTTT.

This sequence joins TRBV27 and TRBJ2-7; TRBD1 might be the D (6 bases). Germline-derived CDR1 and CDR2 are MNHEY and SMNVEV (reference sequence). V was clipped by 3 bases and J by 5 bases, with 14 bases between them. This CDR3 has 14 amino acids. CDR3 in amino acids: CASSFQRQGNEQYF. The CDR3 bases are TGTGCCAGCAGTTTTCAGCGGCAGGGGAACGAGCAGTACTTC.

DNA of the CDR3: TGCAGTGCTAGTGGCAGGGCCCTCACTGAAGCTTTCTTT. Amino acids: CSASGRALTEAFF. The chain is built from TRBV20-1 and TRBJ1-1; weak D call: TRBD1 (5 bases). V gave up 3 bases and J gave up 4 bases, with 12 bases separating them. This CDR3 contains 13 residues. The germline gives CDR1 DFQATT, CDR2 SNEGSKA (reference sequence).

The V and J genes are TRBV2 and TRBJ2-1, with TRBD2 matching over 9 bases. The germline V gene has CDR1 SNHLY and CDR2 FYNNEI. This CDR3 is 14 amino acids long. After removal of 7 bases from V and 4 bases from J, the junction contained 5 bases not matched to a gene. The chain's CDR3 is CASTRGGPYNEQFF. CDR3 sequence (DNA): TGTGCCAGCACGCGGGGGGGCCCGTACAATGAGCAGTTCTTC.

The chain recombines TRBV9 with TRBJ2-5, with TRBD2 identical over 8 bases. This CDR3 is built from 14 residues. V shed 2 bases, J shed 7 bases, and the junction held 7 bases outside the gene matches. CDR1 and CDR2 (germline): SGDLS, YYNGEE. CDR3 region: CASSVSGTAPTQYF. CDR3 nucleotides: TGTGCCAGCAGCGTTAGCGGGACGGCGCCGACCCAGTACTTC.

V gene TRBV10-3 combines with J gene TRBJ2-7; a weak D match, TRBD1 (5 bases). V was cut by 8 bases and J by 3 bases, with 11 bases left in between. The CDR3 sequence is 12 residues long. The germline CDR1 and CDR2 sequences are ENHRY and SYGVKD. As DNA, the CDR3 is TGTGCCATCGGAGCGACAGACTACGAGCAGTACTTC. It codes for CAIGATDYEQYF.

J is TRBJ2-1 and V is TRBV30, with D maybe TRBD2 (5 bases). Trimming cost V 3 bases and J 0 bases, with 18 bases left between them. Germline-derived CDR1 and CDR2 are GTSNPN and SVGIG (reference sequence). There are 17 residues in the CDR3. The CDR3 nucleotides read TGTGCCTGGAGGGTAAAACTAGGTCTGGGCTCCTACAATGAGCAGTTCTTC. Translated: CAWRVKLGLGSYNEQFF.

V and J are TRBV3-1 (or the pseudogene TRBV3-2) and TRBJ1-5; 12 bases are shared with TRBD1. Germline CDR1 is LGHDT and CDR2 is YNNKEL (reference sequence). Trimming took 1 base from V and 2 from J; bases not matched to a gene: 12. The CDR3 has 20 residues. The CDR3 sequence: CASSQGFWGQGASGNQPQHF. The CDR3 DNA follows: TGTGCCAGCAGCCAAGGGTTTTGGGGACAGGGGGCTTCGGGCAATCAGCCCCAGCATTTT.

The J gene is TRBJ2-2, the V gene TRBV3-1 (or the pseudogene TRBV3-2); 11 nucleotides line up with TRBD1. The CDR3 totals 18 residues. V was clipped by 1 base and J by 6 bases; unmatched bases: 10. Germline V gives CDR1 LGHDT, CDR2 YNNKEL (reference sequence). DNA for the CDR3: TGTGCCAGCAGCCAAGGGGCTCGTTTGGGACAGGGGGCCGGGGAGCTGTTTTTT. This sequence encodes CASSQGARLGQGAGELFF.

This clone was recorded a few times. The chain carries TRBV10-3 and TRBJ2-1; tentatively, D is TRBD2 (5 bases). Trimming took 0 bases from V and 6 from J, leaving 6 bases between them. The CDR3 runs 13 residues. The germline V gene encodes CDR1 ENHRY and CDR2 SYGVKD. CDR3 in DNA: TGTGCCATCAGTGAGTCAACTAGCAATGAGCAGTTCTTC. Translation: CAISESTSNEQFF.

The chain carries TRBV5-1 and TRBJ1-5; D call uncertain. Germline values: CDR1 SGHRS, CDR2 YFSETQ. Trimming removed 0 bases at V and 7 bases at J, with 14 bases between. The CDR3 has 15 residues. CDR3 nucleotide sequence: TGCGCCAGCAGCTTGGGGGCAGATAACCAGCAGCCCCAGCATTTT. Protein: CASSLGADNQQPQHF. The variable domain in full, with the rest retrieved from reference TRBV5-1 and TRBJ1-5, is KAGVTQTPRYLIKTRGQQVTLSCSPISGHRSVSWYQQTPGQGLQFLFEYFSETQRNKGNFPGRFSGRQFSNSRSEMNVSTLELGDSALYLCASSLGADNQQPQHFGDGTRLSIL.

The chain is built from TRBV11-1 and TRBJ1-2, with D possibly TRBD1 on 6 matching bases. The germline V gene encodes CDR1 SGHAT and CDR2 FQDESV (reference sequence). V was pared by 5 bases and J by 12 bases, with 19 bases between. CDR3 length equals 13 residues. CDR3 in DNA: TGTGCCAGCAGCGAACAGGGTTCGTATGGGAACACCTTC. Its protein product is CASSEQGSYGNTF. Complete variable domain (other parts from reference TRBV11-1 and TRBJ1-2): EAEVAQSPRYKITEKSQAVAFWCDPISGHATLYWYRQILGQGPELLVQFQDESVVDDSQLPKDRFSAERLKGVDSTLKIQPAELGDSAMYLCASSEQGSYGNTFGSGTRLTVV.

The J gene is TRBJ1-5, the V gene TRBV19; a possible D gene is TRBD1 (5 bases). Per germline, CDR1 LNHDA and CDR2 SQIVND (reference sequence). V was pared by 3 bases and J by 1 base, with 13 bases between. This CDR3 spans 16 amino acids. Here the CDR3 DNA reads TGTGCCAGTAGTATTAAGCCGGGGGTAAGCAATCAGCCCCAGCATTTT. Encoded protein: CASSIKPGVSNQPQHF.

This chain uses TRBV4-3 with TRBJ2-7, with 9 bases fitting TRBD2. This CDR3 region has 18 residues. Germline trimming cut 0 bases from V and 6 bases from J; bases unmatched to any gene: 15. Germline V gene lookup returns CDR1 LGHNA and CDR2 YSLEER. The chain's CDR3 is CASSQDRQSAGGPGEQYF. The CDR3 DNA reads as TGCGCCAGCAGCCAAGATCGTCAGTCGGCGGGAGGGCCGGGCGAGCAGTACTTC.

The chain carries TRBV10-3 and TRBJ2-2; TRBD2 aligns across 7 bases. The junction had 6 bases not matched to a gene; V was cut back by 3 bases and J by 5 bases. The CDR3 contains 15 residues. CDR1 and CDR2 from the germline V gene are ENHRY and SYGVKD. The CDR3 spells CAISDINGGTGELFF. The DNA for the CDR3 is TGTGCCATCAGTGACATCAACGGGGGGACCGGGGAGCTGTTTTTT.

This clone appeared a few times. The chain is built from TRBV20-1 and TRBJ1-6; 7 bases fit TRBD1. CDR3 size: 15 residues. The germline gives CDR1 DFQATT, CDR2 SNEGSKA (reference sequence). The junction had 12 bases not matched to a gene; V was cut back by 3 bases and J by 10 bases. As DNA, the CDR3 is TGCAGTGCTAGTAGGGGTACAGGGGTTCGGTCACCCCTCCACTTT. Amino acid sequence: CSASRGTGVRSPLHF.

The rearrangement links TRBV27 to TRBJ1-4; a possible D gene is TRBD1 (6 bases). The V end was cut by 6 bases, the J end by 0 bases, with 14 bases between. This CDR3 spans 16 amino acids. The germline V gene has CDR1 MNHEY and CDR2 SMNVEV (reference sequence). The CDR3 spells CASSQGSETTNEKLFF. CDR3 nucleotides: TGTGCCAGCAGCCAGGGGTCAGAGACAACTAATGAAAAACTGTTTTTT.

V gene TRBV7-8 combines with J gene TRBJ2-5, with 7 bases lining up with TRBD1. The CDR3 contains 15 residues. The germline V gene encodes CDR1 SGHVS and CDR2 FQNEAQ. Unmatched junction bases numbered 10, after V lost 4 bases and J lost 5 bases. The CDR3 sequence: CASSSGTAKTETQYF. For the CDR3, the DNA is TGTGCCAGCAGCTCCGGGACAGCAAAGACGGAGACCCAGTACTTC.

The chain links TRBV10-3 to TRBJ1-5; 10 bases are shared with TRBD1. CDR1 and CDR2 from the germline V gene are ENHRY and SYGVKD. CDR3 length: 14 residues. Trimming cost V 6 bases and J 5 bases; bases outside gene matches: 4. CDR3: CAISQDRGDQPQHF. As DNA, the CDR3 is TGTGCCATCAGCCAGGACAGGGGGGATCAGCCCCAGCATTTT.